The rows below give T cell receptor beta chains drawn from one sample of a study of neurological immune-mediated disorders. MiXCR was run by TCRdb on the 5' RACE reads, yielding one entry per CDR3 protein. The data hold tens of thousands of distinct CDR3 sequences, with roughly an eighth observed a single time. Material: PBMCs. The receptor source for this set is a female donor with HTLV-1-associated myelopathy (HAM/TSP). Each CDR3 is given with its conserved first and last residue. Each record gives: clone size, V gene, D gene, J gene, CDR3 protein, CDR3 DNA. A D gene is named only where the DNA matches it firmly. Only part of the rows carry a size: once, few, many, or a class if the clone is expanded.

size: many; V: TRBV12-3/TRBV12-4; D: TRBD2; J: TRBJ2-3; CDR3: CASSLAPDSGPQYF; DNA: TGTGCCAGCAGTTTAGCCCCAGATAGCGGGCCTCAGTATTTT
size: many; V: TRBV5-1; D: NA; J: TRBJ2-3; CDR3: CASSLESLDTQYF; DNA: TGCGCCAGCAGCTTGGAGAGTTTAGATACGCAGTATTTT
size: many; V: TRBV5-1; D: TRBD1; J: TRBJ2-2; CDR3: CASSLVQGVNGELFF; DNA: TGCGCCAGCAGCTTGGTGCAGGGGGTAAACGGGGAGCTGTTTTTT
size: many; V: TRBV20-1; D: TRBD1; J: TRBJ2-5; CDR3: CSARVGTGQETQYF; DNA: TGCAGTGCTAGAGTTGGGACAGGACAAGAGACCCAGTACTTC
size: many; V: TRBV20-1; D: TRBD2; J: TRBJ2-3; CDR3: CSAKLAGGRLDTQYF; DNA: TGCAGTGCCAAACTAGCGGGGGGGCGGTTAGATACGCAGTATTTT
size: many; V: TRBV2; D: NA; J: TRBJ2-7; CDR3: CASRRDTNYEQYF; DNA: TGTGCCAGCAGGAGGGACACCAACTACGAGCAGTACTTC
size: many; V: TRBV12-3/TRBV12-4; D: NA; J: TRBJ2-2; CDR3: CASSLSRTGELFF; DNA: TGTGCCAGCAGTTTATCGAGGACCGGGGAGCTGTTTTTT
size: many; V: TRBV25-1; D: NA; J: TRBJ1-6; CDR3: CASSSDRGLSPLHF; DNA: TGTGCCAGCAGCTCCGACAGAGGCCTTTCACCCCTCCACTTT
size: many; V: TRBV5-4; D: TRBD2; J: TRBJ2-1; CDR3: CASSLFIGGADEQFF; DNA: TGTGCCAGCAGCTTGTTTATCGGGGGGGCGGATGAGCAGTTCTTC
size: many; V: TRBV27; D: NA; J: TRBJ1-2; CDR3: CASMDPGQGNYGYTF; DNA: TGTGCCAGCATGGACCCCGGGCAGGGTAACTATGGCTACACCTTC
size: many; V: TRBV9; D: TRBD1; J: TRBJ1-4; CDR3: CASSVETGFTLANEKLFF; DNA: TGTGCCAGCAGCGTAGAGACAGGGTTTACACTGGCTAATGAAAAACTGTTTTTT
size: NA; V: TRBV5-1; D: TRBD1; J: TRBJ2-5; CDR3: CASSDPTGIQETQYF; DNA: TGCGCCAGCAGCGACCCGACAGGGATCCAAGAGACCCAGTACTTC
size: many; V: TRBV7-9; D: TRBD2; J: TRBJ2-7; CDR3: CASSPGTSGGLYEQYF; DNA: TGTGCCAGCAGCCCAGGGACTAGCGGGGGCCTCTACGAGCAGTACTTC
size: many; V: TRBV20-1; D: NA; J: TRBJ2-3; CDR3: CSVPGERGTDTQYF; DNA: TGCAGCGTCCCAGGGGAACGGGGCACAGATACGCAGTATTTT
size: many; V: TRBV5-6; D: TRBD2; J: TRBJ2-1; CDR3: CASSFRLAGYYNEQFF; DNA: TGTGCCAGCAGCTTCAGACTAGCCGGCTACTACAATGAGCAGTTCTTC
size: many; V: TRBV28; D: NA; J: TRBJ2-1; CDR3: CASSSDNEQFF; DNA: TGTGCCAGCAGTTCGGACAATGAGCAGTTCTTC
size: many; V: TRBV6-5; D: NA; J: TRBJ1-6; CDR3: CASSYEGYNSPLHF; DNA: TGTGCCAGCAGTTACGAAGGGTACAATTCACCCCTCCACTTT
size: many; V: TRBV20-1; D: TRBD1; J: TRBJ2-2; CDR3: CSAEGQGNTGELFF; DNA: TGCAGTGCCGAGGGACAGGGAAACACCGGGGAGCTGTTTTTT
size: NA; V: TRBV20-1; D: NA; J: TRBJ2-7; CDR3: CSAYLYGVSYEQYF; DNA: TGCAGTGCTTACCTGTACGGGGTCTCCTACGAGCAGTACTTC
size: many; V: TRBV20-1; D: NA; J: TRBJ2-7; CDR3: CSAGRPRPGTEGTYF; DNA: TGCAGTGCTGGACGACCCCGACCGGGAACCGAGGGCACGTACTTC
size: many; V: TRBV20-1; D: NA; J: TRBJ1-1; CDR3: CSARDISLEAFF; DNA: TGCAGTGCTAGAGATATATCGCTTGAAGCTTTCTTT
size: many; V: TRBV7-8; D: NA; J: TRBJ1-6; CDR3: CASSKRQPDNSPLHF; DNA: TGTGCCAGCAGCAAGAGACAGCCTGATAATTCACCCCTCCACTTT
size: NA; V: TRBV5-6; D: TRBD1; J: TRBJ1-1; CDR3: CASSDDRATEAFF; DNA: TGTGCCAGCAGCGATGACAGGGCGACTGAAGCTTTCTTT
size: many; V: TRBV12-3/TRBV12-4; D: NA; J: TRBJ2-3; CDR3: CASSLVGTFGTQYF; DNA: TGTGCCAGCAGTTTAGTTGGGACATTCGGTACGCAGTATTTT
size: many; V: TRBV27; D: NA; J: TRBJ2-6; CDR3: CASSPAGHSGANVLTF; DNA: TGTGCCAGCAGCCCTGCGGGTCACTCTGGGGCCAACGTCCTGACTTTC
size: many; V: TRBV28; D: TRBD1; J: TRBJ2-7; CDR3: CASVPSGTGAGEQYF; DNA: TGTGCCAGCGTACCATCCGGGACAGGGGCGGGCGAGCAGTACTTC
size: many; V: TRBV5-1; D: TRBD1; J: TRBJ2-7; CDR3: CASSSDRDRPTYEQYF; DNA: TGCGCCAGCAGCTCGGACCGGGACAGGCCAACCTACGAGCAGTACTTC
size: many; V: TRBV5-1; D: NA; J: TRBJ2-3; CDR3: CASSLGYQMATDTQYF; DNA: TGCGCCAGCAGCTTGGGCTACCAAATGGCGACAGATACGCAGTATTTT
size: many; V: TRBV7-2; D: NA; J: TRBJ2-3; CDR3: CASTRPRRGTDTQYF; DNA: TGTGCCAGCACCAGACCCCGTCGGGGCACAGATACGCAGTATTTT
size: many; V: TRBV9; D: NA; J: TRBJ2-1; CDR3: CASSVVEQGGNEQFF; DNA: TGTGCCAGCAGCGTAGTAGAACAAGGGGGCAATGAGCAGTTCTTC
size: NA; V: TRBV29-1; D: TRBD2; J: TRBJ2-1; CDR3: CSVGTSGGYNEQFF; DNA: TGCAGCGTTGGGACTAGCGGGGGGTACAATGAGCAGTTCTTC
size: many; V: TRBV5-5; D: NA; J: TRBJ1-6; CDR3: CASSFVGDNSPLHF; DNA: TGTGCCAGCAGCTTCGTCGGAGATAATTCACCCCTCCACTTT
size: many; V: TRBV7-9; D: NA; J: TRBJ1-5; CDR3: CASSLGVGLEGQPQHF; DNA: TGTGCCAGCAGCTTAGGTGTAGGGCTCGAAGGTCAGCCCCAGCATTTT
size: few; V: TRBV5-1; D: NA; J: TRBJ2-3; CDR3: CASSMTVVTDTQYF; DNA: TGCGCCAGCAGCATGACAGTAGTCACAGATACGCAGTATTTT
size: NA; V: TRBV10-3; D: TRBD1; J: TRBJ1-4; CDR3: CAISEVTGAGEKLFF; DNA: TGTGCCATCAGTGAGGTTACAGGGGCCGGTGAAAAACTGTTTTTT
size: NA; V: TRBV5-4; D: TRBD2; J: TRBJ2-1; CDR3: CASSGERGHNEQFF; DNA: TGTGCCAGCAGCGGAGAGCGGGGGCACAATGAGCAGTTCTTC
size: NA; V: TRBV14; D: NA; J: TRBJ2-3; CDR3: CASSRPGLDADTQYF; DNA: TGTGCCAGCAGCCGTCCCGGGCTGGATGCAGATACGCAGTATTTT
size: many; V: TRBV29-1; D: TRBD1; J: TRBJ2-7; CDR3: CSGVRDRGPYEQYF; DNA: TGCAGCGGTGTGCGTGACAGGGGGCCCTACGAGCAGTACTTC
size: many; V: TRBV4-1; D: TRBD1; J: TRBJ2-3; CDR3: CASSQEGQGARNTQYF; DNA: TGCGCCAGCAGCCAAGAAGGACAGGGGGCGCGGAATACGCAGTATTTT
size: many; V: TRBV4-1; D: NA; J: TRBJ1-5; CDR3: CASSQERAGTPGPQHF; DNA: TGCGCCAGCAGCCAAGAACGGGCAGGCACCCCAGGGCCCCAGCATTTT
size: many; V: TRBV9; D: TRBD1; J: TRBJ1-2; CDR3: CASSDHRGNYGYTF; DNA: TGTGCCAGCAGCGATCACAGGGGCAACTATGGCTACACCTTC
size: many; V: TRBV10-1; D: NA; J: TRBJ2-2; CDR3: CASSPQITGELFF; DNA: TGCGCCAGCAGTCCTCAGATCACCGGGGAGCTGTTTTTT
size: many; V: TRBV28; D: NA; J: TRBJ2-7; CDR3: CASSTYEQYF; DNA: TGTGCCAGCAGCACATACGAGCAGTACTTC
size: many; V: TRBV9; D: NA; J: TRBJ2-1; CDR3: CASSVDSGGFGEQFF; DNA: TGTGCCAGCAGCGTAGATTCGGGGGGCTTCGGTGAGCAGTTCTTC
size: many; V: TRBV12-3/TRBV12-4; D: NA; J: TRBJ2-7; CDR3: CASSLKASYYEQYF; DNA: TGTGCCAGCAGTTTAAAGGCCAGCTACTACGAGCAGTACTTC
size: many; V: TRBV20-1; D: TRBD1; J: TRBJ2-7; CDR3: CSARYPGGVEQYF; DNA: TGCAGTGCTAGATATCCAGGGGGCGTTGAGCAGTACTTC
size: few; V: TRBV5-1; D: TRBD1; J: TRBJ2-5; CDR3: CASSGSPGQGPNQETQYF; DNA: TGCGCCAGCAGCGGTTCCCCGGGACAGGGGCCAAACCAAGAGACCCAGTACTTC
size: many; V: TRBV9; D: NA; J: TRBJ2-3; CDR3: CASSVQGTSADTQYF; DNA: TGTGCCAGCAGCGTTCAGGGGACCTCGGCAGATACGCAGTATTTT
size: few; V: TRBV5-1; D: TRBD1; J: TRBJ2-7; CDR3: CASSVAGTGPPDEQYF; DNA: TGCGCCAGCAGCGTCGCCGGGACAGGACCTCCTGACGAGCAGTACTTC
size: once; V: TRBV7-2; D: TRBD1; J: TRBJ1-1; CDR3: CASSQTGGKGTEAFF; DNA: TGTGCCAGCAGCCAAACAGGGGGCAAGGGCACTGAAGCTTTCTTT
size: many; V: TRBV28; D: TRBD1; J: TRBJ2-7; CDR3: CASSLGGQGVHYEQYF; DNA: TGTGCCAGCAGTTTAGGGGGACAGGGGGTTCACTACGAGCAGTACTTC
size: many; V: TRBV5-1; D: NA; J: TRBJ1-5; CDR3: CASSLEQGGQPQHF; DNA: TGCGCCAGCAGCTTGGAGCAGGGAGGGCAGCCCCAGCATTTT
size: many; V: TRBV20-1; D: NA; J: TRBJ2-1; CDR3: CSANRKGFYNEQFF; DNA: TGCAGTGCAAACAGGAAGGGCTTCTACAATGAGCAGTTCTTC
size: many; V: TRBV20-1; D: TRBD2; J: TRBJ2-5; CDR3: CSARMPSGGETQYF; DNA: TGCAGTGCTAGAATGCCTAGCGGGGGAGAGACCCAGTACTTC
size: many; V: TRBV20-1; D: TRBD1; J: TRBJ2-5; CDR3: CSASYGQGIETQYF; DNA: TGCAGTGCTAGTTATGGACAGGGCATAGAGACCCAGTACTTC
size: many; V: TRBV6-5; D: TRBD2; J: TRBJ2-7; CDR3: CASSYELAGVYEQYF; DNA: TGTGCCAGCAGTTACGAACTAGCGGGAGTATACGAGCAGTACTTC
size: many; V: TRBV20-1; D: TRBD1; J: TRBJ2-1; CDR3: CSADPQAGGSYNEQFF; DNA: TGCAGTGCCGACCCCCAGGCAGGGGGCTCCTACAATGAGCAGTTCTTC
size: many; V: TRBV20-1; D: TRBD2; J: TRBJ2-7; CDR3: CSAREGSGEQYF; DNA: TGCAGTGCTAGGGAGGGTAGCGGGGAGCAGTACTTC